This T cell receptor beta chain was obtained from a study of memory CD4+ T cells and cytomegalovirus serostatus. Study results and limitations: The CMV-associated TCR signature appears largely within the CD4+ memory repertoire. A US-trained random forest predicted CMV serostatus with median AUC approximately 0.9.

V lost 1 base and J lost 6, with 15 bases in between. The V gene's germline CDR1 is LGHNA and CDR2 YNFKEQ. This CDR3 contains 15 residues. The sort gate was single viable CD3+CD4+CD8-CD45RO+ cells for memory CD4+ T cells. Some clones are missing from TCRdb's copy, which holds only in-frame ones; the method was immunoSEQ multiplex PCR. This sample carries just under 65,000 clones, approximately 71% of them seen once, and the ten largest clones take almost 0.9%. About this clone itself: As yet, its antigen is unknown.

The receptor comes from an adult in good health and CMV-seronegative. The sequenced material came from memory CD4+ T cells from blood. J is TRBJ1-1 and V is TRBV4-2, with TRBD1 as a possible D gene (5 bases). For the CDR3, the DNA is TGTGCCAGCAGCCAAGCCCCCGGGACTAATTCTGAAGCTTTCTTT. Translating it yields CASSQAPGTNSEAFF.